What follows is one TCR beta chain and its context. This CDR3 region has 13 residues. V lost 6 bases, J lost 16 bases, and 21 bases lay in between. From the 5' RACE reads, TCRdb called clonotypes with MiXCR, one entry per CDR3 protein. The sample lists about 54,000 distinct CDR3 sequences, roughly 17% seen once, with over 2% in the top ten. This TCR was sampled from a female donor with breast cancer. Sample: naive CD4+ T cells sorted from blood. Documented subset: naive CD4+ T cells, CD4+CD45RA+CD25-. The V call is TRBV12-3 or TRBV12-4, the J call TRBJ1-4; D is perhaps TRBD1 (6 bases). CDR3: CASSPRGTTRKFF. CDR3 DNA: TGTGCCAGCAGCCCACGAGGGACAACGAGGAAGTTTTTT.